The sequence of this TCR beta chain was determined in a study of blood T cell repertoires in COVID-19. Across the whole study: Samples of COVID-19 (acute and convalescent) were obtained from the United States, Italy and Spain. PBMCs, B-cell-depleted T cells, or T cells were the source of the cDNA or gDNA that made up the material.

The V segment lost 2 bases and the J segment 3 bases; nucleotides outside the gene matches: 5. The CDR3 has 16 amino acids. Germline values: CDR1 SGHRS, CDR2 YFSETQ. Original handling: Using reference gene primer amplification, nucleated cell counts were estimated. Repertoires were generated with immunoSEQ multiplex PCR, while TCRdb's copy carries only in-frame clones and drops some. The V and J calls and the clone size are those of that table, but D and trimming were determined from the DNA. The table includes 83,000 or so clones, roughly four fifths detected once. Sequencing was carried out using peripheral blood. The sequence came from a human donor in a cohort sampled during active COVID-19. This chain uses TRBV5-1 with TRBJ2-3, with 11 bases that match TRBD2. In nucleotides, the CDR3 is TGCGCCAGCAGCTTCTTTAGCGGGGGGGTTACAGATACGCAGTATTTT. This translates into CASSFFSGGVTDTQYF.